These T cell receptor beta chains were read from a single sample in a study of T-cell reconstitution after alpha-beta-depleted transplantation in children. In TCRdb, the PCR reads were re-called with MiXCR into one record per CDR3 protein. The profile shows some 600,000 distinct CDR3 sequences, over 10% of them singletons. The source material was PBMCs, mostly from graft donor cells, sampled 360 days after TCRalphabeta/CD19-depleted stem cell transplant. Receptor source: a male patient between 10 and 17 years old who had a stem cell transplant for acute myeloid leukemia, so the T cells may come from the graft donor. Both conserved end residues are part of each CDR3. D genes are given only for firm matches. The size entry is marked missing in some rows and otherwise reads once, few, many or a size class.

CDR3nt	CDR3aa	d_gene	v_gene	j_gene	abundance
TGCAGTGCTAGAGGGGGGGACAGGGGGCTTTTGAACACTGAAGCTTTCTTT	CSARGGDRGLLNTEAFF	TRBD1	TRBV20-1	TRBJ1-1	NA
TGTGCCAGTAGTAGTCGACGGGGCCCAGCGGGAGGCTCCTACAATGAGCAGTTCTTC	CASSSRRGPAGGSYNEQFF	TRBD2	TRBV19	TRBJ2-1	NA
TGTGCCAGCTCACCAAATACAGGCGATAATTCACCCCTCCACTTT	CASSPNTGDNSPLHF	NA	TRBV18	TRBJ1-6	NA
TGCAGTGCTAGAGATGGGGGAGGGGGCCCCTACGAGCAGTACTTC	CSARDGGGGPYEQYF	NA	TRBV20-1	TRBJ2-7	few
TGTGCCAGTAGTAGATCGGGACTAGCGGGAGTCAATGAGCAGTTCTTC	CASSRSGLAGVNEQFF	TRBD2	TRBV19	TRBJ2-1	NA
TGCAGTGCCGCCCAACTAGCGGGATACACAGATACGCAGTATTTT	CSAAQLAGYTDTQYF	TRBD2	TRBV20-1	TRBJ2-3	NA
TGCGCCAGCAGCTACCGGGACAGCGACTACGAGCAGTACTTC	CASSYRDSDYEQYF	TRBD1	TRBV5-1	TRBJ2-7	few
TGTGCCAGCAGTTTTGGCTCAGGCACCGGGGAGCTGTTTTTT	CASSFGSGTGELFF	NA	TRBV28	TRBJ2-2	NA
TGTGCCAGCTCACCGACTAGGGATACGCAGTATTTT	CASSPTRDTQYF	NA	TRBV18	TRBJ2-3	NA
TGTGCCAGCAGGGCTGGGACTACGATTTACAATGAGCAGTTCTTC	CASRAGTTIYNEQFF	TRBD2	TRBV7-2	TRBJ2-1	many
TGCAGTGCTTCTCACCGGGACAGGGTTTACAATGAGCAGTTCTTC	CSASHRDRVYNEQFF	TRBD1	TRBV20-1	TRBJ2-1	many
TGTGCCAGCAGCTTAGGAGGCGCGGCTAGCTCTGGGGCCAACGTCCTGACTTTC	CASSLGGAASSGANVLTF	NA	TRBV11-1	TRBJ2-6	NA
TGTGCCAGCAGCTTAGTATTCGGAGAGCAGTTCTTC	CASSLVFGEQFF	NA	TRBV11-2	TRBJ2-1	few
TGCAGTGCTAGAGATAGGCGGAACATAGGGGATACGCAGTATTTT	CSARDRRNIGDTQYF	NA	TRBV20-1	TRBJ2-3	NA
TGTGCCAGCAGCTTCGACCGGGTCCACCGGGGGGATACGCAGTATTTT	CASSFDRVHRGDTQYF	NA	TRBV7-2	TRBJ2-3	few
TGTGCCAGCAGCTTGGCCGGGAGGGCCAACAATGAGCAGTTCTTC	CASSLAGRANNEQFF	TRBD2	TRBV5-4	TRBJ2-1	NA
TGTGCCAGCAGTTTAAAACTACCCGTGGGAGAGCAGTTCTTC	CASSLKLPVGEQFF	NA	TRBV12-3/TRBV12-4	TRBJ2-1	few
TGTGCCAGCAGTTTACTACAGGGGTCGGCCACCGGGGAGCTGTTTTTT	CASSLLQGSATGELFF	TRBD1	TRBV28	TRBJ2-2	few
TGCGCCAGCAGCCAAGAGGCCTCCGGGACAGGGGGCCAGTCCTACGAGCAGTACTTC	CASSQEASGTGGQSYEQYF	TRBD1	TRBV4-3	TRBJ2-7	many
TGTGCCAGCAGCCAGGGACTAGCGGGAGAATGGTTATGGTATGAGCAGTTCTTC	CASSQGLAGEWLWYEQFF	TRBD2	TRBV11-2	TRBJ2-1	NA
TGTGCCAGCAGCTTAATCGCCGGTTGGCGGGATTACCAAGAGACCCAGTACTTC	CASSLIAGWRDYQETQYF	NA	TRBV11-2	TRBJ2-5	NA
TGTGCCAGCAGCCAAGAGTGGGAGCGGGGCGGCGGAACAGATACGCAGTATTTT	CASSQEWERGGGTDTQYF	TRBD2	TRBV4-2	TRBJ2-3	few
TGTGCCAGCAGCTTATGGGGGGCGGGAGGACTAGCGGGACGATACAATGAGCAGTTCTTC	CASSLWGAGGLAGRYNEQFF	TRBD2	TRBV11-2	TRBJ2-1	few
TGCAGCGTTCCGGGACAGGGAATTCGCGAGCAGTACTTC	CSVPGQGIREQYF	TRBD1	TRBV29-1	TRBJ2-7	few
TGTGCCACCAGTGATCCTCTGACCCTTTCCAATGAGCAGTTCTTC	CATSDPLTLSNEQFF	NA	TRBV24-1	TRBJ2-1	NA
TGCACCGTGGTTAGCCTTACCGGGGAGCTGTTTTTT	CTVVSLTGELFF	NA	TRBV29-1	TRBJ2-2	NA
TGTGCCAGCTCTGGCAGGGGAACCTACGAGCAGTACTTC	CASSGRGTYEQYF	NA	TRBV18	TRBJ2-7	NA
TGCAGTGCCAAGTCCCGGGACATTTATAATTCACCCCTCCACTTT	CSAKSRDIYNSPLHF	NA	TRBV20-1	TRBJ1-6	NA
TGTGCCAGCAGCTTAGCCCAGGGACTAAGCAATCAGCCCCAGCATTTT	CASSLAQGLSNQPQHF	NA	TRBV7-2	TRBJ1-5	few
TGCAGTGCTAGAGATTATAGGCGGGAGGAGTACAATGAGCAGTTCTTC	CSARDYRREEYNEQFF	TRBD2	TRBV20-1	TRBJ2-1	many
TGTGCCAGCGGGCGACAGGGAATCGGGGAGCTGTTTTTT	CASGRQGIGELFF	TRBD1	TRBV27	TRBJ2-2	few
TGTGCCAGCAGTGACCTCTCGGGACAGGGGGTCAATGAGCAGTTCTTC	CASSDLSGQGVNEQFF	TRBD1	TRBV25-1	TRBJ2-1	NA
TGTGCCAGCAGCCGAGGGACGGGAGCGGGGGGGCTCACCGGGGAGCTGTTTTTT	CASSRGTGAGGLTGELFF	TRBD2	TRBV4-2	TRBJ2-2	NA
TGTGCCAGCAGCTCCACCTGGACCGGCGCCTACGAGCAGTACTTC	CASSSTWTGAYEQYF	NA	TRBV11-2	TRBJ2-7	NA
TGTGCCAGCAGCCACAAACCAAGCAGAGCCAAAAACATTCAGTACTTC	CASSHKPSRAKNIQYF	NA	TRBV3-1	TRBJ2-4	NA
TGCAGCATCGAACAGGGTTTCCAAGAGACCCAGTACTTC	CSIEQGFQETQYF	NA	TRBV29-1	TRBJ2-5	many
TGTGCCAGCAACCAATGGGGGAGGACAAGGAACACTGAAGCTTTCTTT	CASNQWGRTRNTEAFF	NA	TRBV28	TRBJ1-1	NA
TGCAGTGCTAGAGATGGGACAGGGCGCGCTTTCTTT	CSARDGTGRAFF	TRBD1	TRBV20-1	TRBJ1-1	many
TGTGCCAGCAGTTACTCGTCGCTTGCTAGCACAGATACGCAGTATTTT	CASSYSSLASTDTQYF	NA	TRBV6-5	TRBJ2-3	many
TGCAGTGCTAGAGATCTCGTCTATCAGTTCTTC	CSARDLVYQFF	NA	TRBV20-1	TRBJ2-1	many
TGCAGCGTTAACCAAGCTTTTGAGCAGTTCTTC	CSVNQAFEQFF	NA	TRBV29-1	TRBJ2-1	few